This T cell receptor (beta chain) was found in a study of OX40 agonist ivuxolimab in advanced cancers. Overall study context: An anti-OX40 (CD134) antibody with agonistic activity, ivuxolimab, was administered to patients.

This CDR3 has 13 residues. J lost 2 bases, V lost 3 bases, and 1 base had no gene match. CDR1 is KGHSH, CDR2 LQKENI, per germline. Details on this clone: Other DNA sequences in the sample encode the same CDR3.

Exclusion of a patient followed from autoimmune disease history or systemic immunosuppression. The method was immunoSEQ multiplex PCR; TCRdb's version includes in-frame clones alone and lacks a portion of them. This sample carries tens of thousands of clones, approximately 81% of them seen once, and the ten largest clones take roughly 16%. The sequence was obtained from an adult with an advanced solid tumor such as melanoma, head and neck, liver or kidney cancer. This rearrangement joins TRBV18 to TRBJ2-7; 7 bases map to TRBD1. This sample comprised CD4+ or CD8+ T cells sorted from blood, obtained in a trial of the OX40 agonist ivuxolimab. The CDR3, as DNA: TGTGCCAGCTCACCCGGGACAGCCTACGAGCAGTACTTC. Translation gives CASSPGTAYEQYF.